This T cell receptor beta chain appears in the sequencing data of a study of shared clonotypes between healthy human individuals. The method was immunoSEQ multiplex PCR; TCRdb's version includes in-frame clones alone and lacks a portion of them. The repertoire holds around 2.3 million clones, with 90% to 96% as singletons. This CDR3 has 15 residues. V was trimmed by 4 bases and J by 3 bases, leaving 13 bases between them. Germline-derived CDR1 and CDR2 are SGHRS and YFSETQ. The chain carries TRBV5-1 and TRBJ2-2; D is undetermined. Sequencing was carried out using naive CD4+ T cells sorted from blood. Subset defined: CD45RA+ positively selected. The clonotype comes from a man between 18 and 29 years old in good health. CDR3 sequence: CASSPQARDTGELFF. The CDR3 DNA sequence: TGCGCCAGCAGCCCGCAAGCAAGGGACACCGGGGAGCTGTTTTTT.